This TCR beta chain was sequenced in a study of shared clonotypes between healthy human individuals. On the study more broadly: Each donor's CD8 memory used one plate, CD8 naive two, each CD4 subset three.

In the original workflow: Quality scores were absent from the junction-only immunoSEQ sequences, so filtering differed. Sequenced by immunoSEQ multiplex PCR; TCRdb stores in-frame clones only, minus some. The V and J calls and clone size are taken from that table; D and trimming were inferred from the DNA. Of approximately 1,500,000 clones in the sample, 95% to 97% were seen once. Deletions cut 0 bases from V and 4 bases from J, with 6 bases between. The CDR3 consists of 13 residues. CDR1 LNHDA and CDR2 SQIVND come from the germline V gene (reference sequence). This rearrangement joins TRBV19 to TRBJ1-1; no clear D. The receptor's source is a man under 40 in good health. The sequenced material came from naive CD4+ T cells sorted from blood. As for subset: CD45RA+ positively selected. CDR3 nucleotides: TGTGCCAGTAGTATAGAAGTTGTCACTGAAGCTTTCTTT. This translates into CASSIEVVTEAFF.